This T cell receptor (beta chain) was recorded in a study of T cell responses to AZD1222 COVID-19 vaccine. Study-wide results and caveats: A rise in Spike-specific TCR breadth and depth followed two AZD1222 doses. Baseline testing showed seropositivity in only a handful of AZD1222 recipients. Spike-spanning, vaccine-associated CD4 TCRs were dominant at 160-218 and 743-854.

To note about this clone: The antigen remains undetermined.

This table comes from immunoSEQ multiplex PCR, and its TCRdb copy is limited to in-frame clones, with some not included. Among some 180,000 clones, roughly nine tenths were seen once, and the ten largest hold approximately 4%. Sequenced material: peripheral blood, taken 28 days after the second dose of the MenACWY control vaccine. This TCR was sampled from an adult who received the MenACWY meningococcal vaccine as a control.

CDR3 coding DNA: TGTGCCAGCAGCTCCCTGGCGGGTTACTACAATGAGCAGTTCTTC. Protein: CASSSLAGYYNEQFF. The V call is TRBV7-6, the J call TRBJ2-1, with D perhaps TRBD2 (5 bases). Trimming shortened V by 4 bases and J by 3 bases, and 13 bases separated the two germline ends. CDR1 is SGHVS and CDR2 is FNYEAQ in the germline V gene. The CDR3 spans 15 residues. The full variable domain, completed using reference TRBV7-6 and TRBJ2-1, is GAGVSQSPRYKVTKRGQDVALRCDPISGHVSLYWYRQALGQGPEFLTYFNYEAQQDKSGLPNDRFSAERPEGSISTLTIQRTEQRDSAMYRCASSSLAGYYNEQFFGPGTRLTVL.